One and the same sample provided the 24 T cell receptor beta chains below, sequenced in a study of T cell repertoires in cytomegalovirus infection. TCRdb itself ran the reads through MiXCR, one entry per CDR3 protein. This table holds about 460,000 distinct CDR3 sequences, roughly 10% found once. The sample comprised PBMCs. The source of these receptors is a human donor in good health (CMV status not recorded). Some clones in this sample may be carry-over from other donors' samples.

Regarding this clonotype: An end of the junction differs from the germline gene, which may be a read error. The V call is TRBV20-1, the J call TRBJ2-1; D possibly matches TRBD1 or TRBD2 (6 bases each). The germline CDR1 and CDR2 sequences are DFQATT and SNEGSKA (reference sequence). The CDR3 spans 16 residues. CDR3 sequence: CSAPTPQGTDYNEQSF. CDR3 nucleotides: TGCAGTGCTCCAACCCCCCAGGGGACGGACTACAATGAGCAGTCCTTC.

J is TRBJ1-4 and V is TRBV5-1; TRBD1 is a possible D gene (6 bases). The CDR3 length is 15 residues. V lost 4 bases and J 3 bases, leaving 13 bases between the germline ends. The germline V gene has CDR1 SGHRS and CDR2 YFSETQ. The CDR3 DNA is TGCGCCAGCAGCCTGGACAGCCCGGCTAATGAAAAACTGTTTTTT. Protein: CASSLDSPANEKLFF.

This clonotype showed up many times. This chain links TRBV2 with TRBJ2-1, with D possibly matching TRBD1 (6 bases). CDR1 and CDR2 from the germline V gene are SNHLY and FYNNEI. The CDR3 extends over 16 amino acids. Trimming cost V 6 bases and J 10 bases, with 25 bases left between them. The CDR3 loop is CASRQTGTQGGGEQFF. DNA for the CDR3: TGTGCCAGCAGGCAGACCGGGACACAAGGTGGCGGGGAGCAGTTCTTC.

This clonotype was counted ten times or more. The CDR3 loop reads CASGFAGEETQYF. CDR3 DNA sequence: TGTGCTAGTGGTTTTGCAGGGGAGGAGACCCAGTACTTC. The chain joins TRBV12-5 to TRBJ2-5; TRBD1 might be the D (6 bases). Germline CDR1 LGHNT, CDR2 FRNRAP. Trimming stripped 3 bases from V and 5 bases from J, with 10 bases between. The CDR3 length is 13 residues.

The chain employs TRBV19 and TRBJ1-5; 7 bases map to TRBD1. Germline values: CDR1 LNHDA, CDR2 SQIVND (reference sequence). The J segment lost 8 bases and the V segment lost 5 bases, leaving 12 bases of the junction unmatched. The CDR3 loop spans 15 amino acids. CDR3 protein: CASSVGTVGLKPQHF. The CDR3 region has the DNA TGTGCCAGTAGTGTAGGGACAGTCGGATTGAAGCCCCAGCATTTT.

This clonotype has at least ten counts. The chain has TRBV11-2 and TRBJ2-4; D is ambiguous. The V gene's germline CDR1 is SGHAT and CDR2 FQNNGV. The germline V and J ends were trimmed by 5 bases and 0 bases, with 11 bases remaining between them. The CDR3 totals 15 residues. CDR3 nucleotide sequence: TGTGCCAGCAGCCCCCTATTCCTAGCCAAAAACATTCAGTACTTC. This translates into CASSPLFLAKNIQYF.

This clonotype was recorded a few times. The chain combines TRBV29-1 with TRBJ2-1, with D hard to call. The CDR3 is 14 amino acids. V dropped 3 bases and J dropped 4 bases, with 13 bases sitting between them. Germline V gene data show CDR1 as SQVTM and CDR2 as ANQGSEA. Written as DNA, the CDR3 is TGCAGCGTTGAGGCCAGGCCCCCTTACAATGAGCAGTTCTTC. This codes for CSVEARPPYNEQFF.

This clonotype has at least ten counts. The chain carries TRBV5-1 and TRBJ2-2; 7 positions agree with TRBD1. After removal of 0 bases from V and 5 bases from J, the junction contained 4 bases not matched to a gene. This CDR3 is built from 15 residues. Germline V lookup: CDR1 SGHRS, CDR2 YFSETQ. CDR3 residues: CASSLGQGITGELFF. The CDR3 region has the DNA TGCGCCAGCAGCTTGGGACAGGGCATAACCGGGGAGCTGTTTTTT.

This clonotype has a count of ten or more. CDR3 sequence (DNA): TGTGCCAGCAGTTCCCCCTGGAGAAACAATGAGCAGTTCTTC. Translated: CASSSPWRNNEQFF. The chain has TRBV28 and TRBJ2-1; D unresolved. Germline V CDR1 and CDR2: MDHEN, SYDVKM. There are 14 residues in the CDR3. Trimming stripped 4 bases from V and 5 bases from J, with 12 bases between. Drawing the rest from reference TRBV28 and TRBJ2-1, the complete variable domain is DVKVTQSSRYLVKRTGEKVFLECVQDMDHENMFWYRQDPGLGLRLIYFSYDVKMKEKGDIPEGYSVSREKKERFSLILESASTNQTSMYLCASSSPWRNNEQFFGPGTRLTVL.

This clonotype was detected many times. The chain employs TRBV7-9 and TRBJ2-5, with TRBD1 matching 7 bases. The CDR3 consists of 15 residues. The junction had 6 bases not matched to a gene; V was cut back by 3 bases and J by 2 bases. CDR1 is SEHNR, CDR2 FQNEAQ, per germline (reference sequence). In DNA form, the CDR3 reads TGTGCCAGCAGCTTTCGAGGACAGGTTCAAGAGACCCAGTACTTC. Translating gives CASSFRGQVQETQYF.

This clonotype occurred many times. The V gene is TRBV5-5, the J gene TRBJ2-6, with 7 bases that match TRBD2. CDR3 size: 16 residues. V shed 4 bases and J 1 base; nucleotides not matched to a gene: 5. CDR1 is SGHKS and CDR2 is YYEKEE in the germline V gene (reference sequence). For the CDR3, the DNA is TGTGCCAGCAGCCCGATGGGAGGGTCTGGGGCCAACGTCCTGACTTTC. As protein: CASSPMGGSGANVLTF.

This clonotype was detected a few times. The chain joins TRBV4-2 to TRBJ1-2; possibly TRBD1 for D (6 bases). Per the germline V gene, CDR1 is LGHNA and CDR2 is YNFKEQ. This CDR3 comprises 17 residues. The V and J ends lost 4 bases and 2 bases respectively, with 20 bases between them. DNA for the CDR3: TGTGCCAGCAGCCGTGCGGTTACAGGGAGAGGAAACTATGGCTACACCTTC. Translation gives CASSRAVTGRGNYGYTF.

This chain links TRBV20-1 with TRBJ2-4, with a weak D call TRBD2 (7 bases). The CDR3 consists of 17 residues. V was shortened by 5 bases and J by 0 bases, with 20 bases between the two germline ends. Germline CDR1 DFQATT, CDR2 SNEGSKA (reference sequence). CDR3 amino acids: CSAVRGGGDLAKNIQYF. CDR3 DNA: TGCAGTGCTGTCCGAGGGGGGGGGGATCTAGCCAAAAACATTCAGTACTTC.

The DNA for the CDR3 is TGTGCCAGCAGCTTAGGCGGGGACAGGCTGGTAGGCGAGCAGTACTTC. This gives the protein CASSLGGDRLVGEQYF. This chain links TRBV11-3 with TRBJ2-7; 8 bases agree with TRBD1. CDR3 length equals 16 residues. V lost 1 base and J lost 6; bases outside the gene matches: 11. The germline gives CDR1 SGHNT, CDR2 YENEEA.

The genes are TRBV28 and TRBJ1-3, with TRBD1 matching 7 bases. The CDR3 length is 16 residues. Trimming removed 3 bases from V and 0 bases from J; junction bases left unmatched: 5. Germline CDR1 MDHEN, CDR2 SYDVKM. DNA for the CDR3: TGTGCCAGCAGTTTGGGACAGCGGAACTCTGGAAACACCATATATTTT. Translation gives CASSLGQRNSGNTIYF.

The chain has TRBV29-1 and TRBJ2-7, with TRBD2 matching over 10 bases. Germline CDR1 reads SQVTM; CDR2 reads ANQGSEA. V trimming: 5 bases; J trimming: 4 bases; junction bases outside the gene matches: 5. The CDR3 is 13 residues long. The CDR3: CSVSGRAFYEQYF. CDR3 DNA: TGCAGCGTTAGCGGGAGGGCCTTTTACGAGCAGTACTTC.

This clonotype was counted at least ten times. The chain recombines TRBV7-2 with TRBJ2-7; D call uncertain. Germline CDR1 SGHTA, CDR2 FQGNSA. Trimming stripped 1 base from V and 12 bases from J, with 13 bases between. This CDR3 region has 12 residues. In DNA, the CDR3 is TGTGCCAGCAGCTTAGGCAGCGCACTACGGTACTTC. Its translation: CASSLGSALRYF. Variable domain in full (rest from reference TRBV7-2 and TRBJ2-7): GAGVSQSPSNKVTEKGKDVELRCDPISGHTALYWYRQSLGQGLEFLIYFQGNSAPDKSGLPSDRFSAERTGGSVSTLTIQRTQQEDSAVYLCASSLGSALRYFGPGTRLTVT.

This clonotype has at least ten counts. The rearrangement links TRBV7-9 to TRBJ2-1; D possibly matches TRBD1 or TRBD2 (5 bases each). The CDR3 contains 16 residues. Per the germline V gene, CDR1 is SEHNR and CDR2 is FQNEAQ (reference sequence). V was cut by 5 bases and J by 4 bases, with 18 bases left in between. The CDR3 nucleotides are TGTGCCAGCAGCCGAACATACGGGGCCCATTACAATGAGCAGTTCTTC. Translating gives CASSRTYGAHYNEQFF. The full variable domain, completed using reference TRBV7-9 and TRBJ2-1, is DTGVSQNPRHKITKRGQNVTFRCDPISEHNRLYWYRQTLGQGPEFLTYFQNEAQLEKSRLLSDRFSAERPKGSFSTLEIQRTEQGDSAMYLCASSRTYGAHYNEQFFGPGTRLTVL.

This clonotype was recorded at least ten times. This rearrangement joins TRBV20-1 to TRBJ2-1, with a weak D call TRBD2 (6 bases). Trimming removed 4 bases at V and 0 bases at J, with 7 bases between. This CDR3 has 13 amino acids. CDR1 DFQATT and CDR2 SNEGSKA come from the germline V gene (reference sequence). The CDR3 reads CSAKTSSYNEQFF. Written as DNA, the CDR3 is TGCAGTGCTAAGACTAGCTCCTACAATGAGCAGTTCTTC.

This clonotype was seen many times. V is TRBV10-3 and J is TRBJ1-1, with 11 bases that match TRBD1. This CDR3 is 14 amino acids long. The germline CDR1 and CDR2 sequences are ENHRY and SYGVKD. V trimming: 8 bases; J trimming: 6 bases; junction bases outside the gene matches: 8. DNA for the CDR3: TGTGCCATCGCACCGGGACAGGGGGTATCTGAAGCTTTCTTT. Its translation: CAIAPGQGVSEAFF.

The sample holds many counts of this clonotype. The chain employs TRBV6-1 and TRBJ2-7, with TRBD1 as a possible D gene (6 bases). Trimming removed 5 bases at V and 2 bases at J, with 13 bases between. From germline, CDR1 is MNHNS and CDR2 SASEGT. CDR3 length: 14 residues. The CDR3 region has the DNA TGTGCCAGCAGTCTTGGGACACCGCCCTACGAGCAGTACTTC. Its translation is CASSLGTPPYEQYF.

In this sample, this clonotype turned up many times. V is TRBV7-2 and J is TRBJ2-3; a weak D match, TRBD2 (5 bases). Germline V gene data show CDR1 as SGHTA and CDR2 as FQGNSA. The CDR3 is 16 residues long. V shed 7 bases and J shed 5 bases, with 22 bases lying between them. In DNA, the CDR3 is TGTGCCAGCACCCGCGCCGGGATTAGCTCTAGAGATACGCAGTATTTT. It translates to CASTRAGISSRDTQYF. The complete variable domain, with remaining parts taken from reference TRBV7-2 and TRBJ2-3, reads GAGVSQSPSNKVTEKGKDVELRCDPISGHTALYWYRQSLGQGLEFLIYFQGNSAPDKSGLPSDRFSAERTGGSVSTLTIQRTQQEDSAVYLCASTRAGISSRDTQYFGPGTRLTVL.

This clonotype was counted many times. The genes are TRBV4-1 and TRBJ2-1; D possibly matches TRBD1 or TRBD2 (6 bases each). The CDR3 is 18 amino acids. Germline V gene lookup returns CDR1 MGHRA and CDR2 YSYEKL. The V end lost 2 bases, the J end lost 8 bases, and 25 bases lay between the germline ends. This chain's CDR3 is CASSQTAPRRTGTHEQFF. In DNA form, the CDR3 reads TGCGCCAGCAGCCAAACCGCCCCCCGGAGAACAGGGACTCATGAGCAGTTCTTC.

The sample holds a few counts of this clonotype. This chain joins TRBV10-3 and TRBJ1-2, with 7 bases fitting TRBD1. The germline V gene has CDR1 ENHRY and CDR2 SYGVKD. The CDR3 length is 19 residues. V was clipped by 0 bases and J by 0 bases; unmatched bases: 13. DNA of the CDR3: TGTGCCATCAGTGAGTCGGCGGGGACAGCTTCAGGAGCTAACTATGGCTACACCTTC. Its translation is CAISESAGTASGANYGYTF.